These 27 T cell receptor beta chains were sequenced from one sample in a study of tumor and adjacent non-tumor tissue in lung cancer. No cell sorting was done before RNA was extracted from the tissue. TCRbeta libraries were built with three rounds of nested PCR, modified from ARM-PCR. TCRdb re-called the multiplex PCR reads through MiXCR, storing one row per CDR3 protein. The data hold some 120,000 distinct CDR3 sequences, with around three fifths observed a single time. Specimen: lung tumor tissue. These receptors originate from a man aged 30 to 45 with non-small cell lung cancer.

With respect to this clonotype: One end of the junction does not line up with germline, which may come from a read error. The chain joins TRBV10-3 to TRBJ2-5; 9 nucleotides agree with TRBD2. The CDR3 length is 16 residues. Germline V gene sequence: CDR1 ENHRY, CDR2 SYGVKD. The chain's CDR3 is CAVSESASGVGETQYF. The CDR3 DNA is TGTGCCGTCAGTGAGTCAGCTAGCGGGGTTGGAGAGACCCAGTACTTC.

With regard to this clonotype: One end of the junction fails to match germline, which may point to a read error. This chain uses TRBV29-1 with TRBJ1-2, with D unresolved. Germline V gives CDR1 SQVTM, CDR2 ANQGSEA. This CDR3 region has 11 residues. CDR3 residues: CSVVVGRGYTF. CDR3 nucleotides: TGCAGCGTTGTGGTAGGACGTGGCTACACTTTC. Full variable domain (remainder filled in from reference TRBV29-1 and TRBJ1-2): SAVISQKPSRDICQRGTSLTIQCQVDSQVTMMFWYRQQPGQSLTLIATANQGSEATYESGFVIDKFPISRPNLTFSTLTVSNMSPEDSSIYLCSVVVGRGYTFGSGTRLTVV.

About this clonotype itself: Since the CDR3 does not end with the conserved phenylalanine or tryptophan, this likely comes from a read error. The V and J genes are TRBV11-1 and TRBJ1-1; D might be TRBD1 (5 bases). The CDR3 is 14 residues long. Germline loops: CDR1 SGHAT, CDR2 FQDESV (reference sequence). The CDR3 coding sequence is TGTGCCAACAGCTGGACAACTGTGAACACTGAAGCTTTCTCT. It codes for CANSWTTVNTEAFS.

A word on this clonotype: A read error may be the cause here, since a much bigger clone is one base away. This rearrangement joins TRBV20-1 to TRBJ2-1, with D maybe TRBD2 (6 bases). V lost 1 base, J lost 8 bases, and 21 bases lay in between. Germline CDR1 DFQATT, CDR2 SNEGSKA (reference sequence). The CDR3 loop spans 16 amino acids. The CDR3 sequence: CSARGASERAGDEQFF. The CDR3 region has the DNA TGCAGTGCTAGAGGGGCTAGCGAGAGGGCCGGGGATGAGCAGTTCTTC.

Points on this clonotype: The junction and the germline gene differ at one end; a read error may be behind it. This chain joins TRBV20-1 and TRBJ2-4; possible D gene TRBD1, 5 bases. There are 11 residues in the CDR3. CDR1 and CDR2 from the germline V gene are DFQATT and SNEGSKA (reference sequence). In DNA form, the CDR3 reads TGCAGCGCTCCAAGGGGCAACATTCGGTACTTC. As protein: CSAPRGNIRYF.

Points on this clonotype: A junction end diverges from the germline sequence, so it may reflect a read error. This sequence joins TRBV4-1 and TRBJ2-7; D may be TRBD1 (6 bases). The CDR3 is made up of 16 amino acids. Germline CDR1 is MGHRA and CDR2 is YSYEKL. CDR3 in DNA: TGCGCCAGCAACCAAGATGAGATGGGACAAACCTACGGACAGTACTTC. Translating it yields CASNQDEMGQTYGQYF.

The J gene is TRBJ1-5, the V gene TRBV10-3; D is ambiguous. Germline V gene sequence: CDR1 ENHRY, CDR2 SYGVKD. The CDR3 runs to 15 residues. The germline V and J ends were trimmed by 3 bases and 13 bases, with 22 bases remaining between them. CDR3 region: CAISDPTFSNQSQHF. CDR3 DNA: TGTGCCATCAGTGATCCGACTTTTAGCAATCAGTCTCAGCATTTT.

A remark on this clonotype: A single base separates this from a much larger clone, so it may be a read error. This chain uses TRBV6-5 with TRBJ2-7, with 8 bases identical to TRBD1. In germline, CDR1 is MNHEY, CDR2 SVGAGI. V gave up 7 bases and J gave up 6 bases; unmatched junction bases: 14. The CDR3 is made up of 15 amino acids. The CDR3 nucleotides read TGTGCCAGCAACACACTAGGACAGGGCCCGACCGAGCAGTACTTC. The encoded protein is CASNTLGQGPTEQYF.

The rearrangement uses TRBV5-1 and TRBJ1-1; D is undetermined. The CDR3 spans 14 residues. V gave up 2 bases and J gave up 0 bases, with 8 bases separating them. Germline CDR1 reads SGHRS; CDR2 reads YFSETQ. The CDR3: CASSFPGVNTEAFF. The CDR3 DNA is TGCGCCAGCAGCTTCCCCGGTGTGAACACTGAAGCTTTCTTT.

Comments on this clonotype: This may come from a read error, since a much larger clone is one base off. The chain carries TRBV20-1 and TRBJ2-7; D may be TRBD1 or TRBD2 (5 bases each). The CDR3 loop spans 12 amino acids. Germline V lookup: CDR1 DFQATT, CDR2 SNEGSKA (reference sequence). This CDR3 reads CRAVRDLYEQYF. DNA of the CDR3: TGCAGAGCTGTCCGGGACCTCTACGAGCAGTACTTC.

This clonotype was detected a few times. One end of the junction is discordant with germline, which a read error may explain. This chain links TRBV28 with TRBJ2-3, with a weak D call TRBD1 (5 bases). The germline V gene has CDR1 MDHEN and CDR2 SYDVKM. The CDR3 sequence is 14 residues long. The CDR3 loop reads CASSLTASTDTQFF. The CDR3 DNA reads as TGTGCCAGCAGTCTGACAGCTAGTACAGATACGCAGTTTTTT.

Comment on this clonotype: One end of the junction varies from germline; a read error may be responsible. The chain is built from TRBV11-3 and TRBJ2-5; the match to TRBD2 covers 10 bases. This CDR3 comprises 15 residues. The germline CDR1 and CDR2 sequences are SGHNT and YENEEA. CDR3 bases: TGTGCCAGTAGCTTAGAAGCGGGAGGGCAAGAGACAAAGTACTTC. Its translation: CASSLEAGGQETKYF.

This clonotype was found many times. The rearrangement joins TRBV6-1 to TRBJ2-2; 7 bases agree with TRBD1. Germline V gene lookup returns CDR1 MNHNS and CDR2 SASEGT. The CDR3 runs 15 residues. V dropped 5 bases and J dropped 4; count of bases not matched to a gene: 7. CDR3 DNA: TGTGCCAGCAGTACACAGGGGACCAGCACCGGGGAGCTGTTTTTT. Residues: CASSTQGTSTGELFF.

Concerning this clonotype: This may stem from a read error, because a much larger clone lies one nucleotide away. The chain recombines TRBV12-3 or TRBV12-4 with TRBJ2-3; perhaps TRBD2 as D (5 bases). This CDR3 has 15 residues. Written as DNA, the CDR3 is TGTGCCAGCAGTTTAGGCGGGCCTCGCACAAATACGCAGTATTTT. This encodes CASSLGGPRTNTQYF.

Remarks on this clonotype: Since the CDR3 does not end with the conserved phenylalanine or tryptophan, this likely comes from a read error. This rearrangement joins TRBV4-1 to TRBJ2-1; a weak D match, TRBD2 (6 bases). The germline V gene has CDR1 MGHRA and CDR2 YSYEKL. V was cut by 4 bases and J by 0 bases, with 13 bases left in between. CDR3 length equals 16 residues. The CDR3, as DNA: TGCGCCAGCAGCCTAGCTCAAGCGGGCTCCTACAATGAGCAGTTCTTA. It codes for CASSLAQAGSYNEQFL.

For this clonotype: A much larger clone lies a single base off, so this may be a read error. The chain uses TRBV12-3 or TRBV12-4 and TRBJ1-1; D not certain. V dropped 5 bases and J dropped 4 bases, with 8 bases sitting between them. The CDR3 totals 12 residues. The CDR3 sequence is CASSPRITEAFF. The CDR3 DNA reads TGTGCCAGCAGTCCCCGGATCACTGAAGCTTTCTTT.

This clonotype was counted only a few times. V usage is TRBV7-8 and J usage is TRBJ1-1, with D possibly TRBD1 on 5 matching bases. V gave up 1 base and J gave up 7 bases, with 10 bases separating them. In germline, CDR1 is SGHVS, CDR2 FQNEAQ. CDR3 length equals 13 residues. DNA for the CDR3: TGTGCCAGCAGCTTAGTTTTGCAGGGTGAAGCTTTCTTT. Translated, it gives CASSLVLQGEAFF.

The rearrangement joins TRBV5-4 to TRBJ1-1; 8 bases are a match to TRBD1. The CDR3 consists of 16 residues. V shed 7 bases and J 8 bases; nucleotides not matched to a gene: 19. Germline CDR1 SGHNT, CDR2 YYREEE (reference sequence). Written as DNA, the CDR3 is TGTGCCAGCGGCCAGGACAGGGCGATTCGTGGCACCGAAGCTTTCTTT. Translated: CASGQDRAIRGTEAFF.

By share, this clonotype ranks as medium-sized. The CDR3 DNA is TGCAGTGCTGGAAAAACGGGGGGGCAAGAGACCCAGTACTTC. It yields the protein CSAGKTGGQETQYF. The chain has TRBV20-1 and TRBJ2-5; 8 nucleotides agree with TRBD2. Unmatched junction bases numbered 7, after V lost 5 bases and J lost 2 bases. CDR1 is DFQATT and CDR2 is SNEGSKA in the germline V gene (reference sequence). This CDR3 comprises 14 residues.

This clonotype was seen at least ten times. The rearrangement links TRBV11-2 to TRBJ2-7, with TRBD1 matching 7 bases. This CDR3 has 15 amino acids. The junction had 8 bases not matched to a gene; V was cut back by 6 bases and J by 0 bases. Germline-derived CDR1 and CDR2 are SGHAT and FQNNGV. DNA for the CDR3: TGTGCCAGCAGATCCCTTGACAGGGTCTCCTACGAGCAGTACTTC. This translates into CASRSLDRVSYEQYF.

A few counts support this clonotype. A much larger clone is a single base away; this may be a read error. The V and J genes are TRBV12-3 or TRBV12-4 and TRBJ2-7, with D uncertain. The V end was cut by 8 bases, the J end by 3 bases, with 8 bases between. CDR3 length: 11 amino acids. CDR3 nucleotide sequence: TGTGCCAGCTGGAAGTACTACGAGCAGTACTTC. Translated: CASWKYYEQYF.

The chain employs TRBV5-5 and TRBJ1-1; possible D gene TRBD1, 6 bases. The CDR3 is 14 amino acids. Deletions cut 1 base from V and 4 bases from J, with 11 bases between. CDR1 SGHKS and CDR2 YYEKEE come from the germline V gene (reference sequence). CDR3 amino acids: CASSLWGLGTEAFF. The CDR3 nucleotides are TGTGCCAGCAGCTTGTGGGGGCTGGGCACTGAAGCTTTCTTT.

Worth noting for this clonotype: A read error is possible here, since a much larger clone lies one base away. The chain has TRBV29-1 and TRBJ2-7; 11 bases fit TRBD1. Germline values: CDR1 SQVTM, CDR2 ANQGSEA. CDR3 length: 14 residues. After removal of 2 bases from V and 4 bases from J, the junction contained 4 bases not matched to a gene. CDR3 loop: CSVESGTGGYEQYF. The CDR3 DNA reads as TGCAGCGTTGAATCCGGGACAGGGGGTTACGAGCAGTACTTC.

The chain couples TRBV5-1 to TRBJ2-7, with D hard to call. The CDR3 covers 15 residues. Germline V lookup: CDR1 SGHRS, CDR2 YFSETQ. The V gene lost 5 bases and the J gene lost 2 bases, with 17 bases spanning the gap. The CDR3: CASRTDPSEAYEQYF. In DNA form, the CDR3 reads TGCGCCAGCAGGACGGACCCCAGTGAAGCCTACGAGCAGTACTTC.

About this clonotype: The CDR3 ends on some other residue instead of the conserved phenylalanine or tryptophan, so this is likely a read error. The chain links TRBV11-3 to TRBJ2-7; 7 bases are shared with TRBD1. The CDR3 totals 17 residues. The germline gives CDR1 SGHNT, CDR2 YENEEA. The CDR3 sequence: CANSLVWTGPDSYEQYI. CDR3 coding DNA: TGTGCCAACAGCTTAGTGTGGACAGGACCCGACTCCTACGAGCAGTACATC.

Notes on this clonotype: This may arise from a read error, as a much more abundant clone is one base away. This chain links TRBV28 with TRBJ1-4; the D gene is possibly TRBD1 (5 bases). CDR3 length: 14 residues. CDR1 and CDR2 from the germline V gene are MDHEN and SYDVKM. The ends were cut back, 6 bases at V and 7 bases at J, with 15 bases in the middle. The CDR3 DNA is TGTGCCAGCAGCCGGGACGGGTTGAGTGAAAAACTGTTTTTT. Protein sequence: CASSRDGLSEKLFF.

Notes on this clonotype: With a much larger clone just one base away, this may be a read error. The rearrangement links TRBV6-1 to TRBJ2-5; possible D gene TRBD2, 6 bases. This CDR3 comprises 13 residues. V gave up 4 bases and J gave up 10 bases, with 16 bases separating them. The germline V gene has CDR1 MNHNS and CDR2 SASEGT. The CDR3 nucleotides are TGTGCCAGCAGTGTGGAGGAGGGGAAGATCCAGTACTTC. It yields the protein CASSVEEGKIQYF.